Below, 27 T cell receptor beta chains from the same sample are listed, as sequenced in a study of blood T cell repertoires in COVID-19. TCRdb's table, derived via immunoSEQ multiplex PCR, lists solely in-frame clones and lacks some. The table has hundreds of thousands of clones, almost 85% seen once; the top ten hold more than 4.5%. Sequencing was done on a sample of peripheral blood. These receptors all come from a man aged 45 to 65 with active or convalescent COVID-19.

The V gene is TRBV30, the J gene TRBJ2-3, with 8 bases lining up with TRBD1. In germline, CDR1 is GTSNPN, CDR2 SVGIG (reference sequence). V lost 1 base to trimming and J lost 3 bases; unmatched junction nucleotides: 15. This CDR3 comprises 18 residues. CDR3 in DNA: TGTGCCTGGAGTGCAAGCCTCTTCTACAGGGGGAGGACAGATACGCAGTATTTT. Translation: CAWSASLFYRGRTDTQYF. Combining the CDR3 with reference TRBV30 and TRBJ2-3 gives the whole variable domain SQTIHQWPATLVQPVGSPLSLECTVEGTSNPNLYWYRQAAGRGLQLLFYSVGIGQISSEVPQNLSASRPQDRQFILSSKKLLLSDSGFYLCAWSASLFYRGRTDTQYFGPGTRLTVL.

The rearrangement joins TRBV2 to TRBJ1-2; a possible D gene is TRBD1 (5 bases). Germline CDR1 is SNHLY and CDR2 is FYNNEI. The CDR3 contains 18 residues. Trimming removed 5 bases at V and 4 bases at J, with 26 bases between. This CDR3 reads CASSPARGQGKKPYGYTF. The CDR3, as DNA: TGTGCCAGCAGTCCCGCCCGCGGCCAGGGAAAGAAACCCTATGGCTACACCTTC.

The rearrangement uses TRBV3-1 (or the pseudogene TRBV3-2) and TRBJ1-6; D not resolved. The CDR3 length is 15 residues. CDR1 LGHDT and CDR2 YNNKEL come from the germline V gene (reference sequence). V lost 1 base, J lost 7 bases, and 11 bases lay in between. CDR3 in amino acids: CASSQGGVVNSPLHF. The CDR3 DNA sequence: TGTGCCAGCAGCCAAGGCGGAGTAGTAAATTCACCCCTCCACTTT.

The J gene is TRBJ2-1, the V gene TRBV7-6, with 14 bases that match TRBD2. CDR1 is SGHVS and CDR2 is FNYEAQ in the germline V gene. CDR3 length: 17 residues. V lost 5 bases, J lost 7 bases, and 10 bases stayed unmatched. CDR3 in amino acids: CASSPRRLAGGRNEQFF. CDR3 nucleotides: TGTGCCAGCAGCCCGAGGAGACTAGCGGGAGGGAGAAATGAGCAGTTCTTC. Looking up the rest from reference TRBV7-6 and TRBJ2-1 gives the full variable domain: GAGVSQSPRYKVTKRGQDVALRCDPISGHVSLYWYRQALGQGPEFLTYFNYEAQQDKSGLPNDRFSAERPEGSISTLTIQRTEQRDSAMYRCASSPRRLAGGRNEQFFGPGTRLTVL.

The chain joins TRBV6-2 or TRBV6-3 to TRBJ1-2; TRBD1 matches at 10 bases. With V trimmed by 2 bases and J by 4 bases, 4 bases remained unmatched. The CDR3 totals 15 residues. Germline CDR1 MNHEY, CDR2 SVGEGT. The CDR3 region has the DNA TGTGCCAGCAGTTACCGGGACAGGGGTATCTATGGCTACACCTTC. It encodes CASSYRDRGIYGYTF.

This clone was seen a single time. The rearrangement uses TRBV18 and TRBJ1-3, with TRBD1 as a possible D gene (5 bases). Germline assignment: CDR1 KGHSH and CDR2 LQKENI. V was pared by 3 bases and J by 0 bases, with 6 bases between. The CDR3 is made up of 14 amino acids. The CDR3 loop is CASSPGLSGNTIYF. The CDR3 nucleotides read TGTGCCAGCTCACCGGGACTCTCTGGAAACACCATATATTTT. The entire variable domain, with the rest obtained from reference TRBV18 and TRBJ1-3, is as follows: NAGVMQNPRHLVRRRGQEARLRCSPMKGHSHVYWYRQLPEEGLKFMVYLQKENIIDESGMPKERFSAEFPKEGPSILRIQQVVRGDSAAYFCASSPGLSGNTIYFGEGSWLTVV.

The rearrangement joins TRBV12-1 to TRBJ1-3; whether TRBD1, the table's D call, matches the DNA was not checked. TRBV12-1 is a recognized pseudogene. This CDR3 contains 16 residues. For the CDR3, the DNA is TGTGCCAGCAGCTGGGGACACCCCAAACCTGGAAACACCATATATTTT. Translated, it gives CASSWGHPKPGNTIYF.

The rearrangement uses TRBV11-2 and TRBJ1-4; perhaps TRBD1 as D (5 bases). From germline, CDR1 is SGHAT and CDR2 FQNNGV. Trimming removed 2 bases from V and 7 bases from J, with 8 bases in between. This CDR3 region has 13 residues. The CDR3 DNA reads as TGTGCCAGCAGCTTATTAAGGGGTGAAAAACTGTTTTTT. It encodes CASSLLRGEKLFF.

The gene calls are TRBV12-5 and TRBJ2-2; a possible D gene is TRBD2 (6 bases). The germline V gene encodes CDR1 LGHNT and CDR2 FRNRAP. The ends were cut back, 4 bases at V and 4 bases at J, with 28 bases in the middle. The CDR3 has 20 amino acids. This chain's CDR3 is CASGSRPGDGRELSTGELFF. In DNA, the CDR3 is TGTGCTAGTGGTTCCCGGCCCGGGGACGGTCGGGAGTTAAGCACCGGGGAGCTGTTTTTT.

The chain links TRBV7-8 to TRBJ1-4, with TRBD1 identical over 10 bases. This CDR3 contains 16 residues. The germline V gene has CDR1 SGHVS and CDR2 FQNEAQ. The junction had 11 bases not matched to a gene; V was cut back by 5 bases and J by 8 bases. CDR3 nucleotide sequence: TGTGCCAGCAGCCTACTAGGACAGGGGGGGAGAGAAAAACTGTTTTTT. The encoded protein is CASSLLGQGGREKLFF.

V gene TRBV5-1 combines with J gene TRBJ2-5; 8 bases match TRBD2. Germline CDR1 is SGHRS and CDR2 is YFSETQ. J gave up 6 bases and V 0 bases, and 7 bases lay outside the gene matches. This CDR3 comprises 15 residues. CDR3 region: CASSLGGAGVQTQYF. The CDR3 region has the DNA TGCGCCAGCAGCTTGGGAGGAGCGGGAGTACAGACCCAGTACTTC.

The chain couples TRBV11-1 to TRBJ2-7, with 8 bases aligning to TRBD2. V shed 2 bases, J shed 2 bases, and the junction held 8 bases outside the gene matches. The CDR3 has 16 residues. The germline V gene encodes CDR1 SGHAT and CDR2 FQDESV (reference sequence). The CDR3 bases are TGTGCCAGCAGCTTAAGGTCGGGAGGGCCCCCCTACGAGCAGTACTTC. Translating gives CASSLRSGGPPYEQYF. Full variable domain (missing parts from reference TRBV11-1 and TRBJ2-7): EAEVAQSPRYKITEKSQAVAFWCDPISGHATLYWYRQILGQGPELLVQFQDESVVDDSQLPKDRFSAERLKGVDSTLKIQPAELGDSAMYLCASSLRSGGPPYEQYFGPGTRLTVT.

J is TRBJ2-1 and V is TRBV30; 14 bases fit TRBD2. The CDR3 consists of 15 residues. Germline lookup yields CDR1 GTSNPN and CDR2 SVGIG (reference sequence). With 2 bases clipped from V and 6 bases from J, the junction kept 3 bases outside the gene matches. CDR3: CAWSTGTSGSNEQFF. The CDR3 nucleotides read TGTGCCTGGAGTACCGGGACTAGCGGGAGCAATGAGCAGTTCTTC.

The chain recombines TRBV10-3 with TRBJ2-7; 10 nucleotides agree with TRBD2. V lost 2 bases to trimming and J lost 8 bases; unmatched junction nucleotides: 18. The CDR3 spans 18 residues. Germline lookup yields CDR1 ENHRY and CDR2 SYGVKD. CDR3 bases: TGTGCCATCAGTGAGAGGAGGCTAGCGGGAGCCTCCTCTAGACAGCAGTACTTC. Its translation: CAISERRLAGASSRQQYF.

DNA for the CDR3: TGTGCCAGTAGTACCTACAGGGTGAACACTGAAGCTTTCTTT. This gives the protein CASSTYRVNTEAFF. J is TRBJ1-1 and V is TRBV19; a possible D gene is TRBD1 (6 bases). This CDR3 has 14 residues. V was clipped by 4 bases and J by 0 bases, with 9 bases between them. Germline V gives CDR1 LNHDA, CDR2 SQIVND (reference sequence).

The CDR3 is CASSSMGTGNQPQHF. The CDR3 nucleotides are TGTGCCAGCAGCTCCATGGGGACAGGGAATCAGCCCCAGCATTTT. The rearrangement joins TRBV7-2 to TRBJ1-5; TRBD1 agrees at 9 bases. The germline V gene has CDR1 SGHTA and CDR2 FQGNSA. This CDR3 is built from 15 residues. The V segment lost 4 bases and the J segment 4 bases; nucleotides outside the gene matches: 5.

This clone was counted once. The chain is built from TRBV3-1 (or the pseudogene TRBV3-2) and TRBJ1-2, with 10 bases matching TRBD1. After removal of 1 base from V and 4 bases from J, the junction contained 3 bases not matched to a gene. Germline V lookup: CDR1 LGHDT, CDR2 YNNKEL (reference sequence). The CDR3 covers 15 residues. CDR3 nucleotide sequence: TGTGCCAGCAGCCAAGTGGACAGGGGGACCTATGGCTACACCTTC. Its protein is CASSQVDRGTYGYTF.

The gene calls are TRBV6-2 or TRBV6-3 and TRBJ2-5, with D perhaps matching TRBD2 (5 bases). The germline V and J ends were trimmed by 5 bases and 1 base, with 14 bases remaining between them. CDR3 length: 15 amino acids. The germline V gene encodes CDR1 MNHEY and CDR2 SVGEGT. The CDR3 is CASSPKRFTQETQYF. The CDR3 nucleotides read TGTGCCAGCAGTCCCAAGCGGTTCACCCAAGAGACCCAGTACTTC.

The rearrangement joins TRBV7-2 to TRBJ2-2; 11 positions match TRBD2. The V segment lost 5 bases and the J segment 7 bases; nucleotides outside the gene matches: 12. Germline values: CDR1 SGHTA, CDR2 FQGNSA. The CDR3 runs to 17 residues. CDR3 nucleotide sequence: TGTGCCAGCAGCACCTTAGCGGGAGGGCCGTCGGGCGGGGAGCTGTTTTTT. Its translation is CASSTLAGGPSGGELFF.

This chain joins TRBV28 and TRBJ2-1; 10 bases fit TRBD2. The J segment lost 4 bases and the V segment lost 4 bases, leaving 7 bases of the junction unmatched. The CDR3 totals 16 residues. The germline V gene encodes CDR1 MDHEN and CDR2 SYDVKM. The CDR3, as DNA: TGTGCCAGCAGTTCCCCCGCAGCGGGAGGGTACAATGAGCAGTTCTTC. Protein sequence: CASSSPAAGGYNEQFF.

The chain recombines TRBV5-6 with TRBJ2-5; 14 bases match TRBD2. Germline CDR1 and CDR2: SGHDT and YYEEEE. CDR3 size: 19 residues. V lost 0 bases and J lost 4; bases outside the gene matches: 11. CDR3 region: CASSLVDGLAGGRSETQYF. The CDR3, as DNA: TGTGCCAGCAGCTTGGTAGACGGACTAGCGGGAGGCCGGTCAGAGACCCAGTACTTC. The full variable domain, completed using reference TRBV5-6 and TRBJ2-5, is DAGVTQSPTHLIKTRGQQVTLRCSPKSGHDTVSWYQQALGQGPQFIFQYYEEEERQRGNFPDRFSGHQFPNYSSELNVNALLLGDSALYLCASSLVDGLAGGRSETQYFGPGTRLLVL.

This chain uses TRBV7-9 with TRBJ1-4, with 8 bases lining up with TRBD1. The CDR3 extends over 14 amino acids. The junction had 6 bases not matched to a gene; V was cut back by 4 bases and J by 8 bases. Germline V gene sequence: CDR1 SEHNR, CDR2 FQNEAQ (reference sequence). In DNA, the CDR3 is TGTGCCAGCAGCTCCGGACAGGGCGGGGAAAAACTGTTTTTT. Its translation: CASSSGQGGEKLFF.

J is TRBJ1-2 and V is TRBV19, with TRBD1 identical over 9 bases. CDR3 length: 14 residues. The germline CDR1 and CDR2 sequences are LNHDA and SQIVND (reference sequence). V lost 4 bases and J lost 7; bases outside the gene matches: 7. CDR3 nucleotide sequence: TGTGCCAGTAGTAGGAAGGGACAGGGCAGTGGCTACACCTTC. Protein sequence: CASSRKGQGSGYTF.

This chain links TRBV19 with TRBJ1-5, with a possible D match to TRBD1 (6 bases). V was shortened by 5 bases and J by 3 bases, with 14 bases between the two germline ends. The CDR3 contains 15 residues. Germline values: CDR1 LNHDA, CDR2 SQIVND (reference sequence). This chain's CDR3 is CASSPQRTVNQPQHF. The CDR3 DNA sequence: TGTGCCAGTAGTCCCCAGAGGACAGTCAATCAGCCCCAGCATTTT.

This clone showed up just a few times. V and J are TRBV14 and TRBJ1-3; no reliable D call. The CDR3 runs to 17 residues. Germline V gene sequence: CDR1 SGHDN, CDR2 FVKESK. Trimming pared 3 bases from V and 1 base from J, leaving 16 bases between. Here the CDR3 DNA reads TGTGCCAGCAGCCAGTATTCGGCGGGGAAATCTGGAAACACCATATATTTT. It is translated as CASSQYSAGKSGNTIYF.

This sequence joins TRBV5-1 and TRBJ1-1, with D unresolved. Germline values: CDR1 SGHRS, CDR2 YFSETQ. Trimming removed 4 bases from V and 5 bases from J, with 18 bases in between. This CDR3 is 15 amino acids long. CDR3 nucleotides: TGCGCCAGCAGCCTAGAGGGTTTGGGGAATACTGAAGCTTTCTTT. It yields the protein CASSLEGLGNTEAFF.

The rearrangement uses TRBV2 and TRBJ1-1; unclear D gene. CDR1 is SNHLY and CDR2 is FYNNEI in the germline V gene. The CDR3 spans 13 residues. V lost 7 bases and J lost 1, with 10 bases in between. The CDR3 sequence is CASTGRGNTEAFF. The CDR3 DNA reads as TGTGCCAGCACGGGTCGGGGGAACACTGAAGCTTTCTTT. Filled out from reference TRBV2 and TRBJ1-1, the complete variable domain reads EPEVTQTPSHQVTQMGQEVILRCVPISNHLYFYWYRQILGQKVEFLVSFYNNEISEKSEIFDDQFSVERPDGSNFTLKIRSTKLEDSAMYFCASTGRGNTEAFFGQGTRLTVV.